This TCR beta chain was found in a study of cytomegalovirus exposure and HLA in healthy donors. General observations from the study: Links to common viral pathogens appeared, in a later analysis, for several of the most significant clusters.

CDR3 length equals 15 residues. Trimming took 1 base from V and 4 from J, leaving 10 bases between them. CDR1 is PRHDT, CDR2 FYEKMQ, per germline (reference sequence). Remarks on this clone: The antigen is undetermined.

The primer mix had 60 Vbeta and 13 Jbeta primers. TCRdb keeps only in-frame clones here, not all; method: immunoSEQ multiplex PCR. The sample contains about 150,000 clones, roughly 83% of which appear only once. Sequencing used PBMCs. This sequence originates from a boy aged 2 to 9 in good health and CMV-seronegative. The V and J genes are TRBV13 and TRBJ2-2; D gene uncertain. CDR3 in DNA: TGTGCCAGCAGCTTAGATACAGCACTCACCGGGGAGCTGTTTTTT. Amino acids: CASSLDTALTGELFF.